This T cell receptor beta chain was recovered during a study of OX40 agonist ivuxolimab in advanced cancers. Overall study context: Patients were infused with ivuxolimab every 2 weeks at 0.01 to 10 mg/kg. Age averaged approximately 60 years (range roughly 20 to 90), and roughly 80% were male.

The protocol was immunoSEQ multiplex PCR, while the TCRdb copy is restricted to in-frame clones and leaves out a portion. Of roughly 52,000 clones in the sample, 77% are singletons; the top ten hold roughly 6.5%. Blood samples were obtained at baseline, cycle 4 day 1, and cycle 7 day 1. General study findings and limits: Determination of antigen specificity was not performed for the expanded peripheral T cells.

The CDR3 has 14 residues. Trimming pared 2 bases from V and 8 bases from J, leaving 12 bases between. Germline loops: CDR1 ENHRY, CDR2 SYGVKD. Details on this clone: Its antigen remains unknown.

The chain employs TRBV10-3 and TRBJ1-4; no clear D gene. The sample was CD4+ or CD8+ T cells sorted from blood, taken in a trial of the OX40 agonist ivuxolimab. The clonotype was recovered from an adult with an advanced solid tumor such as melanoma, head and neck, liver or kidney cancer. The CDR3 DNA follows: TGTGCCATCAGTGAGGAGGGCGGGTGGGAAAAACTGTTTTTT. Residues: CAISEEGGWEKLFF.